This TCR beta chain was identified in a study of regulatory T cells in long-lasting Graves disease. CDR3 size: 14 residues. V was cut by 2 bases and J by 8 bases, with 12 bases left in between. The V gene's germline CDR1 is MNHEY and CDR2 SVGAGI. Many counts were recorded for this clonotype. The antigen remains unidentified. Time point described: persistent/refractory GD, antithyroid drugs over 5 years with positive TRAb. From PBMCs, RNA was extracted and then used to make the TCR library. Study results and caveats: With persistent disease, TRBV28, TRBJ1-2 and TRBJ2-5 were the favored segments.

Construction of TCR beta libraries relied on iRepertoire HTBI primers and on Arm-PCR targeting CDR3 regions. TCRdb independently ran MiXCR on the multiplex PCR reads; one entry per CDR3 protein. This sample has 400,000 to 500,000 distinct CDR3 sequences, with roughly 21% found just once. Material: peripheral blood mononuclear cells (PBMCs), obtained when the disease was refractory, from a patient treated with antithyroid drugs. The receptor was isolated from a female donor with Graves disease. This chain connects TRBV6-5 to TRBJ1-4, with a tentative D call TRBD1 (5 bases). CDR3 in amino acids: CASSYGASAEKLFF. CDR3 bases: TGTGCCAGCAGTTACGGGGCGTCCGCCGAAAAACTGTTTTTT.